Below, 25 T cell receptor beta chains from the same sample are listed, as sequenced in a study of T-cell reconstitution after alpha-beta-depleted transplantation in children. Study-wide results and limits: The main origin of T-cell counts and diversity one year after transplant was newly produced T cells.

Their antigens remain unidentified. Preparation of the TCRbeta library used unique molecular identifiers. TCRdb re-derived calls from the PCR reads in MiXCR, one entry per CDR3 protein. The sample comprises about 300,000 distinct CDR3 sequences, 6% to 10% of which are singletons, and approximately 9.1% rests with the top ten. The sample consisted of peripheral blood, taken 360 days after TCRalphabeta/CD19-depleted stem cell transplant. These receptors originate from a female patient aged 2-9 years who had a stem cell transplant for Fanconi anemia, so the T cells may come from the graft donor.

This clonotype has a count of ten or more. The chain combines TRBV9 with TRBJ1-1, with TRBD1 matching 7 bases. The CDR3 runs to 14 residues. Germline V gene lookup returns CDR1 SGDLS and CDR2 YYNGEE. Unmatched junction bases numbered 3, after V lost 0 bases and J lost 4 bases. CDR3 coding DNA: TGTGCCAGCAGCGTAGGACAGGGAGGCACTGAAGCTTTCTTT. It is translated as CASSVGQGGTEAFF.

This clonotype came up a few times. In DNA, the CDR3 is TGTGCCAGCAGTTTCATAGGCGGGAGTCGGAACGAGCAGTACTTC. This translates into CASSFIGGSRNEQYF. The chain joins TRBV27 to TRBJ2-7; 7 positions agree with TRBD2. This CDR3 region has 15 residues. V lost 3 bases and J lost 5; bases outside the gene matches: 10. Germline V gene data show CDR1 as MNHEY and CDR2 as SMNVEV (reference sequence).

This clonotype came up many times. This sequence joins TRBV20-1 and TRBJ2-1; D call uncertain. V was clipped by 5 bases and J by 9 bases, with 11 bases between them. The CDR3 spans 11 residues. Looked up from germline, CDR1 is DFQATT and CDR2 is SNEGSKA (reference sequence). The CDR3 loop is CSAHRSAEQFF. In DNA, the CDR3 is TGCAGTGCTCATAGGTCCGCTGAGCAGTTCTTC.

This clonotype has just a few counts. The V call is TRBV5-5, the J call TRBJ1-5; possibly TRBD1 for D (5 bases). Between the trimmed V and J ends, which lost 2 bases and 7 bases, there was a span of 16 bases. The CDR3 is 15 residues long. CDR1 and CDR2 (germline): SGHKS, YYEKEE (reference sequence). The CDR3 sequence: CASSLKQVAGQPQHF. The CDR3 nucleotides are TGTGCCAGCAGCTTAAAACAGGTGGCCGGGCAGCCCCAGCATTTT. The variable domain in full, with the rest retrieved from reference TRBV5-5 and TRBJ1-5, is DAGVTQSPTHLIKTRGQQVTLRCSPISGHKSVSWYQQVLGQGPQFIFQYYEKEERGRGNFPDRFSARQFPNYSSELNVNALLLGDSALYLCASSLKQVAGQPQHFGDGTRLSIL.

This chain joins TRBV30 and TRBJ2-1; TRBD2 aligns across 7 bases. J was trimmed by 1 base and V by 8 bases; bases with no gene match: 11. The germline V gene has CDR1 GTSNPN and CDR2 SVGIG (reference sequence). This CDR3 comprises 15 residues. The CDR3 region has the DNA TGTGCCGGATCACATCTAGCGGATTCCTACAATGAGCAGTTCTTC. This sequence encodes CAGSHLADSYNEQFF. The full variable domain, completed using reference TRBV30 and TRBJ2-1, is SQTIHQWPATLVQPVGSPLSLECTVEGTSNPNLYWYRQAAGRGLQLLFYSVGIGQISSEVPQNLSASRPQDRQFILSSKKLLLSDSGFYLCAGSHLADSYNEQFFGPGTRLTVL.

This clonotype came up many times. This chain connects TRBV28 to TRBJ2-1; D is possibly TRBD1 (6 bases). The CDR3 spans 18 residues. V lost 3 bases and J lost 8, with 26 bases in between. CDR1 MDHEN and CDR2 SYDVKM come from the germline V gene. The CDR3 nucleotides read TGTGCCAGCAGTTTCGGCTGGACAGACCCCACCTTGAAGGATGAGCAGTTCTTC. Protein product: CASSFGWTDPTLKDEQFF.

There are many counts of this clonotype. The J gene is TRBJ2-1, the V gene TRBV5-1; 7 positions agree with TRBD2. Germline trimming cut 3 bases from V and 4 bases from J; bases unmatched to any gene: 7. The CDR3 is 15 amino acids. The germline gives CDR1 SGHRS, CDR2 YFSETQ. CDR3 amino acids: CASSSLREEYNEQFF. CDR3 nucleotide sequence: TGCGCCAGCAGCTCCCTCCGGGAGGAATACAATGAGCAGTTCTTC.

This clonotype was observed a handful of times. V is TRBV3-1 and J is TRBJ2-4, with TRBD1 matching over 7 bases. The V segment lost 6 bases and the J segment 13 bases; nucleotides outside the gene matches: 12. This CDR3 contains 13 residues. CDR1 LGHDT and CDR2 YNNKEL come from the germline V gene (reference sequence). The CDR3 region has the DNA TGTGCCAGCAGTATGCGGACTGGGACAGTACAGTACTTC. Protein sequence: CASSMRTGTVQYF.

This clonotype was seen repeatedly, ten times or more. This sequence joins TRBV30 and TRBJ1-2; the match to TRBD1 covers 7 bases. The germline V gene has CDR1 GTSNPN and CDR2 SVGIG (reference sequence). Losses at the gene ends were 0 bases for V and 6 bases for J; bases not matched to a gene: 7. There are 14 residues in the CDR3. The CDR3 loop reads CAWSVGQGGDGYTF. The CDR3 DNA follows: TGTGCCTGGAGTGTGGGGCAAGGGGGCGATGGCTACACCTTC.

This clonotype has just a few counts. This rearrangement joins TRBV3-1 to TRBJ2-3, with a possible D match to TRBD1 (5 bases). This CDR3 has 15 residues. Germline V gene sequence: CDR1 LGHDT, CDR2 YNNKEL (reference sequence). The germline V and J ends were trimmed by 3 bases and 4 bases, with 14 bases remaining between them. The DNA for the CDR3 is TGTGCCAGCAGCCACTGGGGCTCCGGCCCAGATACGCAGTATTTT. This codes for CASSHWGSGPDTQYF.

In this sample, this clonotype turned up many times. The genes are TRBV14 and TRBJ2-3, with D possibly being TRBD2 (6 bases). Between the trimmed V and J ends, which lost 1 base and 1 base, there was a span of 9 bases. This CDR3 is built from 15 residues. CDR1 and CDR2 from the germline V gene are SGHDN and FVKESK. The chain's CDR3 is CASSQAGVRTDTQYF. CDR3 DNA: TGTGCCAGCAGCCAAGCGGGAGTGCGCACAGATACGCAGTATTTT.

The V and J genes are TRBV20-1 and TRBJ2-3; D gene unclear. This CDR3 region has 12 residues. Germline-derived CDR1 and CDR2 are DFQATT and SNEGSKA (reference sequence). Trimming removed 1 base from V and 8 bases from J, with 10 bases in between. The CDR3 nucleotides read TGCAGTGCTAGAGTCCTTCGAGGTACGCAGTATTTT. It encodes CSARVLRGTQYF.

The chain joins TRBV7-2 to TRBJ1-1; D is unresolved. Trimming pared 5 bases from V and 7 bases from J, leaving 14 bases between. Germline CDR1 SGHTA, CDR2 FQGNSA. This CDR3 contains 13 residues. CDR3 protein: CASSPLVADEAFF. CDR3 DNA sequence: TGTGCCAGCAGCCCCCTCGTCGCCGATGAAGCTTTCTTT.

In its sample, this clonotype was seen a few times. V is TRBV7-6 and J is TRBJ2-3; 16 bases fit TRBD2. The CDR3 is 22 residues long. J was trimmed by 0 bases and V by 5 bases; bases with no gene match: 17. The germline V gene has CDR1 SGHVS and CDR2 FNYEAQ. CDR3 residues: CASSPSTSGTSGGAQSTDTQYF. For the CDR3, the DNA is TGTGCCAGCAGCCCCTCCACCTCCGGGACTAGCGGGGGGGCCCAGAGCACAGATACGCAGTATTTT.

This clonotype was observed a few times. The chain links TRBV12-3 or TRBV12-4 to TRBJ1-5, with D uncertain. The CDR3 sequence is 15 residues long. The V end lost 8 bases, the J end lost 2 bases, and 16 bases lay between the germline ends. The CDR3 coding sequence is TGTGCCAGCCTCAAAGGTCTTGGGGGCAATCAGCCCCAGCATTTT. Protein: CASLKGLGGNQPQHF.

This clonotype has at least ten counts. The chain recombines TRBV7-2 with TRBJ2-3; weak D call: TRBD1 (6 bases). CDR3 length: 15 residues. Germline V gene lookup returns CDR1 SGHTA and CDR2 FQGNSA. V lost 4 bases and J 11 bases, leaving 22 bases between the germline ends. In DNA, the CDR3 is TGTGCCAGCAGCTCCAGGGGTTTCGATAGGGACATGCAGTATTTT. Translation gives CASSSRGFDRDMQYF.

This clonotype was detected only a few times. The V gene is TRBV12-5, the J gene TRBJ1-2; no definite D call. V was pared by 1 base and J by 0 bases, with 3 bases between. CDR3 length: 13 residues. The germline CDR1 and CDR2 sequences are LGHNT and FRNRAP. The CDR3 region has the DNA TGTGCTAGTGGTTTGGACACTAACTATGGCTACACCTTC. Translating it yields CASGLDTNYGYTF.

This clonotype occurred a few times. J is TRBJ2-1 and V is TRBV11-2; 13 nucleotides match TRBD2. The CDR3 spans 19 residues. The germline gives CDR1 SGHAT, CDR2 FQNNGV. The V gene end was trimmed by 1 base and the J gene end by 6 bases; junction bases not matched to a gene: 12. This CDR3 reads CASSLVQLAGGPWANEQFF. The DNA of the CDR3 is TGTGCCAGCAGCTTAGTCCAACTAGCGGGAGGGCCCTGGGCCAATGAGCAGTTCTTC.

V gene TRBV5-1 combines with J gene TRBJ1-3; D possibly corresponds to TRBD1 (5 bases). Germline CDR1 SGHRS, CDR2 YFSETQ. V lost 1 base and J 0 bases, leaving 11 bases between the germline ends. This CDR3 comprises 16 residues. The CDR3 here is CASSLMAGTSGNTIYF. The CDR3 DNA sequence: TGCGCCAGCAGCTTGATGGCAGGGACCTCTGGAAACACCATATATTTT.

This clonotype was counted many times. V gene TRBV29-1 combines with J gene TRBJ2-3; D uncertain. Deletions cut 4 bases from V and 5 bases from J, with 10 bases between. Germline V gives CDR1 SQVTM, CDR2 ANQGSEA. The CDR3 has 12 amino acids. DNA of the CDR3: TGCAGCGTTGGTTGGGGAATAGATACGCAGTATTTT. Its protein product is CSVGWGIDTQYF.

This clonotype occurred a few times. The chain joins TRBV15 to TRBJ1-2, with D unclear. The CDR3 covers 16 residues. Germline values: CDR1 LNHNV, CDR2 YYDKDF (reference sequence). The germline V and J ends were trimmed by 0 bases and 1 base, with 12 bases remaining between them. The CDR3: CATSRDQNSLNYGYTF. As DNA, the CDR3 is TGTGCCACCAGCAGAGATCAGAACAGCCTTAACTATGGCTACACCTTC.

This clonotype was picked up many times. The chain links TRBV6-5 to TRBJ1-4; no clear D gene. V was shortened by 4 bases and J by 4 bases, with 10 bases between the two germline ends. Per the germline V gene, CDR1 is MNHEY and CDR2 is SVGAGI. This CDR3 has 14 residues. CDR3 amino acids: CASSSSRVNEKLFF. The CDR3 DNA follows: TGTGCCAGCAGTTCCTCGAGGGTTAATGAAAAACTGTTTTTT.

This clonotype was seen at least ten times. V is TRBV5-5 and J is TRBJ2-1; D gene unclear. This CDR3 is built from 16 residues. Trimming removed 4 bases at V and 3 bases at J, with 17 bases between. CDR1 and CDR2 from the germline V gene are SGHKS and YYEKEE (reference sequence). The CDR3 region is CASSILGPRRYNEQFF. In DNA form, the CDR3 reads TGTGCCAGCAGCATACTTGGTCCCCGTCGCTACAATGAGCAGTTCTTC.

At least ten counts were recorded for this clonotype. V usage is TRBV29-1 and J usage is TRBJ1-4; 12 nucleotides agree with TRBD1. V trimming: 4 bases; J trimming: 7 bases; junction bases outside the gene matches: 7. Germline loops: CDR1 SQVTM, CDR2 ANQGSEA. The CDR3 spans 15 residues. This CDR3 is CSVVGTGGAVEKLFF. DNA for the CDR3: TGCAGCGTTGTGGGGACAGGGGGCGCGGTTGAAAAACTGTTTTTT.

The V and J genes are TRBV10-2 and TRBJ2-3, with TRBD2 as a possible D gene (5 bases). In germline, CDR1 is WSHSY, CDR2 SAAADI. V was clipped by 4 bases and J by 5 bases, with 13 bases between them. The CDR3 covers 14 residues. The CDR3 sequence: CASSVYPAGDTQYF. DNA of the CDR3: TGCGCCAGCAGTGTCTACCCGGCGGGAGATACGCAGTATTTT.